This T cell receptor beta chain was sequenced during a study of cytomegalovirus exposure and HLA in healthy donors. The study, taken as a whole, reports: Using the classifier, cytomegalovirus status was reportedly diagnosed with high specificity and sensitivity. Later genetic work tied a missense DCLRE1C variant to beta-chain V and J trimming.

The CDR3 is 16 residues long. Trimming removed 4 bases from V and 3 bases from J; junction bases left unmatched: 8. CDR1 is SGHNT, CDR2 YENEEA, per germline. A few counts support this clone. The antigen remains unidentified. Researchers ran the PCR with 60 Vbeta and 13 Jbeta primers. Using immunoSEQ multiplex PCR, the repertoire was profiled, and TCRdb retains in-frame clones only, with some absent. The table has 95,000 to 110,000 clones, around a tenth seen once; the top ten hold about 5.7%. The sequenced material came from PBMCs. The genes are TRBV11-3 and TRBJ2-1; 8 nucleotides align to TRBD2. The origin of this receptor is a man in his forties or fifties in good health and CMV-seropositive. The CDR3 DNA reads as TGTGCCAGCAGCTCCTTCCGGAGCGGGAGCTACAATGAGCAGTTCTTC. As protein: CASSSFRSGSYNEQFF.